Sequencing of this T cell receptor (beta chain) was carried out in a study of blood T cell repertoires in COVID-19. Study as a whole: Sample material is recorded as cDNA or gDNA derived from T cells, B-cell-depleted T cells, or PBMCs.

Per the authors' pipeline: Estimated nucleated cell counts came from reference gene primer amplification. Measured with immunoSEQ multiplex PCR; TCRdb has only the in-frame clones, and not every one. V, J and clone size derive from that table, while D and trimming were established from the DNA sequence. The data show a few hundred thousand clones, over 75% seen once. Participants' own reports of clinical history determined their cohort assignment. Recovered Cohort 3 donors showed two negative PCRs, clearance, or symptom resolution. Germline V CDR1 and CDR2: SGDLS, YYNGEE. V shed 0 bases and J 2 bases; nucleotides not matched to a gene: 4. This CDR3 is built from 16 residues.

This sequence originates from a young man who had recovered from COVID-19. The V call is TRBV9, the J call TRBJ2-7; 11 positions match TRBD2. The sequenced sample consisted of PBMCs or T cells enriched from blood (not recorded which). The CDR3 sequence is CASSVASSGGAYEQYF. CDR3 nucleotide sequence: TGTGCCAGCAGCGTAGCTAGTAGCGGGGGGGCCTACGAGCAGTACTTC.